This is a list of T cell receptor beta chains from one sample in a study of control samples from healthy donors and cancer patients. Profiled with immunoSEQ multiplex PCR; TCRdb holds only in-frame clones, not every one. There are over 100,000 clones in the sample; roughly 89% occur only once, and around 5.1% lies in the top ten. Sequenced: blood. These receptors were obtained from a man aged 18-30 years in good health. The CDR3 runs from the conserved cysteine through the conserved F or W. A D gene is named only where the DNA matches it firmly. Size is omitted from some rows. Given values are once, few, many or a class for expanded clones.

cdr3_length d_call clone_size j_call v_call cdr3_nt cdr3_aa
16 - - TRBJ2-2 TRBV24-1 TGTGCCACCAGTGATCGCCGCAGGGGTAGGACCGGGGAGCTGTTTTTT CATSDRRRGRTGELFF
12 - few TRBJ2-2 TRBV5-5 TGTGCCAGCAGCTTAAACACCGGGGAGCTGTTTTTT CASSLNTGELFF
11 - - TRBJ2-3 TRBV7-9 TGTGCTACGATAAGTACAGATACGCAGTATTTT CATISTDTQYF
16 - - TRBJ2-4 TRBV7-2 TGTGCCAGCAGCTTAATCCCCCAGCTAGCCAAAAACATTCAGTACTTC CASSLIPQLAKNIQYF
15 - - TRBJ2-7 TRBV7-9 TGTGCCAGCAGCTCAATCCGACGTTACTCCTACGAGCAGTACTTC CASSSIRRYSYEQYF
15 TRBD2 - TRBJ2-5 TRBV4-1 TGCGCCAGCAGCCAAACTACCGGGACTAGCGAGACCCAGTACTTC CASSQTTGTSETQYF
16 TRBD2 - TRBJ2-3 TRBV6-5 TGTGCCAGCAGTTACTCCGCTAGCGGGGGTCAGGATACGCAGTATTTT CASSYSASGGQDTQYF
17 - - TRBJ1-6 TRBV7-2 TGTGCCAGCAGCTTTACGCCAGGAAGCTCCTATAATTCACCCCTCCACTTT CASSFTPGSSYNSPLHF
15 - - TRBJ2-7 TRBV19 TGTGCCAGTAGTATAGTCCACTCTCCTCGCTACGAGCAGTACTTC CASSIVHSPRYEQYF
16 - - TRBJ2-2 TRBV4-1 TGCGCCAGCAGCCAAGTAAGGGGGTCAAACACCGGGGAGCTGTTTTTT CASSQVRGSNTGELFF
14 - - TRBJ2-1 TRBV25-1 TGTGCCAGCAGTGAATGGGGAGACAGTAATGAGCAGTTCTTC CASSEWGDSNEQFF
14 - - TRBJ2-2 TRBV27 TGTGCCAGCAGACGGGACGGACACACCGGGGAGCTGTTTTTT CASRRDGHTGELFF
16 TRBD2 - TRBJ2-1 TRBV19 TGTGCCAGTAGTATAGAGGCCGGGGGGGTGAACAATGAGCAGTTCTTC CASSIEAGGVNNEQFF
15 - - TRBJ1-6 TRBV19 TGTGCCAGTAGTATCCCCGGAGGAGGGGGGACACCCCTCCACTTT CASSIPGGGGTPLHF
18 - - TRBJ2-1 TRBV5-5 TGTGCCAGCAGCTTGTCCATAACCGGGACGTTGACCTACAATGAGCAGTTCTTC CASSLSITGTLTYNEQFF
14 - - TRBJ1-2 TRBV6-5 TGTGCCAGCAGCAAAAGTTCTTCTAACTATGGCTACACCTTC CASSKSSSNYGYTF
13 - - TRBJ1-2 TRBV11-2 TGTGCCAGCAGCACCTATCAGGGTGACGGCTACACCTTC CASSTYQGDGYTF
15 TRBD2 - TRBJ2-1 TRBV30 TGTGCCTGGAGTTGGGCCCTCGGGACTAGCAATGAGCAGTTCTTC CAWSWALGTSNEQFF
17 - - TRBJ2-6 TRBV25-1 TGTGCCAGCAGTGGATCCCTTGGGGCGGGGCGGGCCAACGTCCTGACTTTC CASSGSLGAGRANVLTF
16 - - TRBJ1-2 TRBV7-2 TGTGCCAGCAGCTTAGCAAGGGCGGTGGGGAACTATGGCTACACCTTC CASSLARAVGNYGYTF
12 - - TRBJ2-1 TRBV5-1 TGCGCCAGCAGCTTGGGGGTCAATGAGCAGTTCTTC CASSLGVNEQFF
14 - - TRBJ2-7 TRBV5-4 TGTGCCAGCAGCTTGGTTGGAGGAACCTACGAGCAGTACTTC CASSLVGGTYEQYF
13 - - TRBJ1-6 TRBV5-6 TGTGCCAGCAGCTTTTTTGGGAGTTCACCCCTCCACTTT CASSFFGSSPLHF
15 - - TRBJ1-1 TRBV5-1 TGCGCCAGCAGCCAACTCCCAACAGGGAACACTGAAGCTTTCTTT CASSQLPTGNTEAFF
21 - few TRBJ2-3 TRBV21-1 TGTGCCAGCAGCAAACCTTCCCAACGTCGGTCCCTCAGGCCCGGGACAGATACGCAGTATTTT CASSKPSQRRSLRPGTDTQYF
16 - - TRBJ1-3 TRBV9 TGTGCCAGCAGCGTAGGTCCGCCGGCCTCTGGAAACACCATATATTTT CASSVGPPASGNTIYF
14 TRBD1 - TRBJ1-1 TRBV11-2 TGTGCCAGCAGTAAAAACAGGGGGAACACTGAAGCTTTCTTT CASSKNRGNTEAFF
15 - - TRBJ1-2 TRBV4-1 TGCGCCAGCAGCCATTCCACAGGCACAATCTATGGCTACACCTTC CASSHSTGTIYGYTF
11 - - TRBJ1-5 TRBV19 TGTGCCAGTAAAGGCAATCAGCCCCAGCATTTT CASKGNQPQHF
17 - - TRBJ2-4 TRBV12-5 TGTGCTAGTGGTCCCCAGGGAAGGGGACTAGCCAAAAACATTCAGTACTTC CASGPQGRGLAKNIQYF
12 - few TRBJ1-6 TRBV4-1 TGCGCCAGCAGCCAAGTGAGATCACCCCTCCACTTT CASSQVRSPLHF
15 - - TRBJ2-7 TRBV19 TGTGCCAGTAGTATGGCTCCTACGGTCTCCTACGAGCAGTACTTC CASSMAPTVSYEQYF
16 - - TRBJ1-3 TRBV10-1 TGCGCCAGCAGTGAGGGGACACCAGCCTCTGGAAACACCATATATTTT CASSEGTPASGNTIYF
14 TRBD1 few TRBJ1-2 TRBV29-1 TGCAGCGTTGAAGATTCGGGACAGTACTATGGCTACACCTTC CSVEDSGQYYGYTF
15 TRBD1 - TRBJ2-4 TRBV10-1 TGCGCCAGCAGTGATACAGGGGATGCCAAAAACATTCAGTACTTC CASSDTGDAKNIQYF
14 TRBD1 - TRBJ1-2 TRBV6-4 TGTGCCAGCGGATACAGGGGTCTTAACTATGGCTACACCTTC CASGYRGLNYGYTF
12 - - TRBJ1-6 TRBV11-2 TGTGCCAGCACCCGGCCTAATTCACCCCTCCACTTT CASTRPNSPLHF
11 - - TRBJ2-7 TRBV20-1 TGCAGTGCTGGGGTGGCCGACGAGCAGTACTTC CSAGVADEQYF
12 - - TRBJ2-2 TRBV6-5 TGTGCCAGCAGCCGAAGCGCCGGGGAGCTGTTTTTT CASSRSAGELFF
15 - - TRBJ1-1 TRBV18 TGTGCCAGCTCACCAAGTTTCGGGAGGGACACTGAAGCTTTCTTT CASSPSFGRDTEAFF
15 TRBD1 - TRBJ2-3 TRBV6-2/TRBV6-3 TGTGCCAGCAGTTACGGTGGGACAGGGCCAGATACGCAGTATTTT CASSYGGTGPDTQYF